This T cell receptor beta chain comes out of a study of cytomegalovirus exposure and HLA in healthy donors (dated by TCRdb to the late 2010s). About the full investigation: In an earlier analysis of 587 of the donors, 276 Gb of sequence data and 90 million to 120 million unique TCR beta sequences from roughly 190 million T cells were reported. Across some 400 genotyped donors of the cohort, an average of 235,054 unique TCR beta nucleotide sequences per donor were sequenced, and roughly a sixth of those sequences were non-productive. An earlier analysis of around 540 of the donors applied high-throughput TCR beta sequencing to assess whether each TCR beta V gene segment acted as functional or pseudogenic. The study aimed to test whether signatures of past pathogen exposure could be identified by cataloging public T cell receptors. Typing coverage varied by locus: roughly 620-640 donors for A, B, C, DRB1 and DQB1; about 520 for DQA1; over 600 for DPA1; some 470 for DPB1. A later genetic analysis took genome-wide SNP genotypes for 398 of the 666 donors and used that subset as a discovery cohort. Of the 300 to 450 genotyped donors, less than 85% were placed in the genetic ancestry cluster associated with self-reported Caucasian donors. To predict cytomegalovirus infection status, the study brought together high-throughput TCR immunosequencing, statistical association of individual TCRs with disease status, and machine learning. Donor age, sex, ethnicity and CMV serostatus were compiled together with the repertoire data. Roughly 5 DR-DQ haplotypes were handled as single units for association and clustering, since linkage in the cohort was strong. Along with the roughly 700-subject first cohort, a separate validation cohort of over a hundred different subjects was used. The later analysis used no new phenotypic data to find candidate immune exposures, relying instead on TCR beta sequences and their occurrence across donors. HLA typing covered class I and class II loci at four-digit resolution. Around 320 gigabases of sequencing data and 78 million or so unique TCR sequences were included in an early release covering over 600 HLA-typed donors. The T cell repertoires of 666 subjects were profiled by immunosequencing and related to cytomegalovirus serostatus. A later analysis re-examined previously published TCR beta repertoires from several hundred donors and added high-resolution HLA genotyping to investigate patterns of TCR occurrence. Every discovery cohort repertoire had been produced on one sequencing platform.

The cohort comprised approximately 700 healthy bone marrow donors. At the time of sampling, all cohort members were nominally healthy, though unrecorded immune exposures were likely present. The donor tested CMV seropositive and was one of the 289 seropositive cohort members. A peripheral blood sample was collected from each donor, and TCR beta sequencing was performed on peripheral blood mononuclear cells. Genomic DNA was extracted from the blood cell samples with the Qiagen DNeasy Blood Extraction Kit. Taken from cysteine to phenylalanine, the CDR3 has 16 residues. CDR3 DNA is the only sequence kept; it has 48 bases, read in frame from the first base. CDR1 and CDR2 (MGHDK, SYGVNS) derive from the germline V gene. V lost 2 bases and J lost 5 bases; the stretch between them is 17 bases long. Note on this clone: Its recognized antigen is unknown. The sample holds no much larger clone one base away, and base qualities are not on file.

Overall study outcomes, separate from this receptor: A few of the identified cytomegalovirus-associated TCR beta chains were confirmed in vitro to be specific for cytomegalovirus antigens. According to a later analysis, TCR association rates differed among HLA loci, with DRB1 alleles showing the most associated TCRs and HLA-C alleles showing the fewest. Roughly uniform sequencing depth across donors was assumed in presence/absence analyses, although this assumption may not hold. While some public TCRs were present in many individuals, most TCR sequences turned up only very rarely across donors. An earlier analysis of approximately 530 of the donors showed that most TCR beta V segments appeared in productive rearrangements either about 87% or about 30% of the time, which broadly matched IMGT annotations. In a later genetic analysis, fewer N-insertions in productive TCRs were reported among donors in an Asian-associated ancestry cluster than the roughly 700-donor mean. A later analysis reported that several top co-occurrence clusters appeared linked to parvovirus B19, influenza, CMV and Epstein-Barr virus. The study gave a list of 150 to 200 TCR beta chains associated with cytomegalovirus. A further reported finding was that TCR beta sequences accurately predicted the HLA-A and HLA-B alleles for most subjects in the first cohort. Only TCR beta chains were sequenced in this cohort, and the absence of alpha or paired-chain data limited detectable features. V-gene and J-gene trimming of TCR beta chains was associated with a missense DCLRE1C variant in a later genetic analysis, and the association was replicated in an independent cohort. Because some donors lacked HLA typing at each locus, the association tests relied only on the typed subset. CMV serostatus was the only immune exposure information available for the cohort. Because the 87-base-pair reads could not distinguish some IMGT-functional V segments, including TRBV6-2 and TRBV6-3, those segments were excluded. In a later analysis, HLA-associated TCR beta chains were found to be more clonally expanded and to have lower generation probabilities than equally common non-associated chains. A cluster of highly shared sequence variants was judged likely to be a technical artifact of the sequencing pipeline. Because counts were too low, seventeen rarely observed V segments, including chromosome 9 orphons, were left out of the earlier analysis of approximately 580 of the donors. When HLA alleles, especially DR and DQ, strongly co-occurred, TCR associations were difficult to assign to individual alleles. Linkage disequilibrium might explain the correlated functional status among segregating V segments, but an unknown experimental factor could not be excluded. The classifier was reported to diagnose cytomegalovirus status with high specificity and sensitivity in both the original cohort and the validation cohort. In a later analysis, most CMV-associated TCR beta chains were found to appear HLA-restricted, with HLA associations seemingly driven largely by CMV exposure. In a later analysis, some 17,000 TCR beta sequences were associated with specific HLA alleles at a false discovery rate of 0.05. According to the authors, the approach could potentially be generalized to other disease states and immunological phenotypes.

Libraries were prepared through the immunoSEQ multiplex PCR assay. For the multiplex PCR, a mixture combining 60 forward primers for TCR Vbeta segments and 13 reverse primers for TCR Jbeta segments was used. A multiplex PCR assay on genomic DNA amplified the CDR3 region of rearranged TCR beta genes. The Illumina HiSeq System was used to sequence the amplified TCR beta libraries as 87-base-pair reads. The published analysis was carried out like this. In a later analysis, tens of millions of unique TCR beta chains were counted across the 500 to 850 repertoires, and approximately 11 million of these chains were shared by at least two donors. Raw reads were error-corrected and collapsed into unique sequences by a nearest-neighbor algorithm in which closely related sequences were merged to remove PCR and sequencing errors. CDR3 sequences were aligned to IMGT reference sequences to assign V, D and J gene segments. For a sequence to be retained, at least a six-nucleotide match to both a V gene segment and a J gene segment was required. A rearrangement counted as productive if the CDR3 had no stop codons and remained in frame with V and J, and every other rearrangement counted as non-productive. Following IMGT convention, CDR3 was defined as the stretch from the second conserved V-encoded cysteine to the conserved J-encoded phenylalanine. In an earlier analysis of around 640 of the donors, sequences lacking an unambiguous match to a single V gene segment were excluded. An earlier analysis of 587 of the donors called V segments functional above 56.7% productive rearrangements and segregating when the between-donor standard deviation exceeded 5%. A statistical classification framework was built to diagnose cytomegalovirus status from the catalog of TCR beta chain sequences. In a later analysis, V and J genes were assigned by comparing TCR nucleotide sequences against IMGT/GENE-DB human TR gene sequences. A later analysis assigned CDR3 sequences and most-parsimonious VDJ recombination scenarios with the TCRdist pipeline. In a later analysis, every TCR beta chain was defined by the combination of its CDR3 amino acid sequence and its V-gene family, and reads without a unique V-gene family were dropped. In a later analysis, approximately 640 highly shared, low-generation-probability nucleotide sequences were removed to address suspected cross-contamination and a sequencing artifact. In a later analysis, a clonal expansion index for each public chain was calculated from normalized within-repertoire ranks of inferred template counts. In a later analysis, generation probabilities were computed with a VDJ recombination model fitted to out-of-frame rearrangements, and the resulting probabilities were checked against IGoR. In a later analysis, TCR-TCR, TCR-HLA and TCR-CMV co-occurrence was scored with hypergeometric tests, and a repertoire-size bias correction was applied to TCR pairs. To estimate false discovery rates, a later analysis permuted the HLA or CMV assignments 20 times. A later analysis grouped co-occurring TCRs with DBSCAN, adding TCRdist sequence similarity when clustering within HLA-allele-positive subsets. For co-occurrence clustering, repertoires with fewer than 30,000 or more than 120,000 public chains were excluded, along with roughly five repertoires with anomalous nucleotide sharing. The source is immuneACCESS, and TCRdb retained only in-frame sequences with V and J called. Part of the clones is not carried over; for the studies checked, unresolved V genes explain less than half of this, and the remainder is unexplained. The V and J calls and the clone size are those of that table, but D and trimming were determined from the DNA. The sample table contains about 160,000 clones; only one count was recorded for 60% to 80% of them. The top ten hold 2% to 2.5% of the sample.

The source material was PBMCs. The source of this sequence is a man aged 45 to 65 in good health and CMV-seropositive. The chain joins TRBV25-1 to TRBJ2-3, and TRBD2 may be the D gene, going by 6 matching bases. The CDR3 amino acid sequence is: CASSERIAERGDTQYF. The sequenced DNA is TGTGCCAGCAGTGAACGCATAGCGGAAAGGGGAGATACGCAGTATTTT. This CDR3, with the reference TRBV25-1 and TRBJ2-3 proteins standing in past its ends, gives the full variable domain EADIYQTPRYLVIGTGKKITLECSQTMGHDKMYWYQQDPGMELHLIHYSYGVNSTEKGDLSSESTVSRIRTEHFPLTLESARPSHTSQYLCASSERIAERGDTQYFGPGTRLTVL.